The 21 T cell receptor beta chains listed next were all sequenced from one sample in a study of vaccination effects on CD4 cells after COVID-19. The table came from immunoSEQ multiplex PCR; TCRdb's copy has only in-frame clones and leaves some out. Counted here are some 50,000 clones, over 60% occurring once; the ten biggest clones make up roughly 5.2%. Researchers isolated CD4+ T cells once less than twelve days of culture had elapsed. Infection with SARS-CoV-2 occurred in the person between March and December 2020, and PCR confirmed it. Of the BNT162b2 and mRNA-1273 vaccines, participants received two doses of one or the other. These receptors have no known antigen. The sequencing here drew on CD4+ T cells from PBMCs cultured without peptide, taken after COVID-19 vaccination. These receptors were collected from a human donor who had a prior SARS-CoV-2 infection.

The chain has TRBV5-5 and TRBJ2-5; the D gene is possibly TRBD1 (5 bases). V lost 2 bases, J lost 4 bases, and 12 bases lay in between. The CDR3 runs to 14 residues. Germline CDR1 SGHKS, CDR2 YYEKEE (reference sequence). Here the CDR3 reads CASSFGQGRETQYF. Written as DNA, the CDR3 is TGTGCCAGCAGCTTCGGCCAGGGTCGAGAGACCCAGTACTTC.

This clone has a single count. The chain has TRBV19 and TRBJ2-6; D ambiguous. CDR1 and CDR2 from the germline V gene are LNHDA and SQIVND (reference sequence). Trimming removed 10 bases from V and 3 bases from J, with 13 bases in between. The CDR3 extends over 14 amino acids. CDR3 nucleotide sequence: TGTGCCACGGCTTGGAATAATGGGGCCAACGTCCTGACTTTC. Its protein product is CATAWNNGANVLTF.

The chain joins TRBV6-2 or TRBV6-3 to TRBJ2-7; 8 bases agree with TRBD1. V was clipped by 6 bases and J by 1 base; unmatched bases: 5. Germline V gene data show CDR1 as MNHEY and CDR2 as SVGEGT. The CDR3 totals 14 residues. The CDR3 spells CASSRDRFSYEQYF. CDR3 nucleotide sequence: TGTGCCAGCAGCAGGGACAGGTTTTCCTACGAGCAGTACTTC.

This clone turned up a few times. V is TRBV5-6 and J is TRBJ1-2; D possibly corresponds to TRBD1 (5 bases). Trimming cost V 0 bases and J 5 bases, with 11 bases left between them. The V gene's germline CDR1 is SGHDT and CDR2 YYEEEE. The CDR3 loop spans 14 amino acids. DNA of the CDR3: TGTGCCAGCAGCTTGGCAGGGCGAGGTTATGGCTACACCTTC. Protein: CASSLAGRGYGYTF. Filled out from reference TRBV5-6 and TRBJ1-2, the complete variable domain reads DAGVTQSPTHLIKTRGQQVTLRCSPKSGHDTVSWYQQALGQGPQFIFQYYEEEERQRGNFPDRFSGHQFPNYSSELNVNALLLGDSALYLCASSLAGRGYGYTFGSGTRLTVV.

The chain carries TRBV7-3 and TRBJ1-4; D possibly corresponds to TRBD1 (5 bases). The CDR3 has 13 amino acids. Per germline, CDR1 SGHTA and CDR2 FQGTGA. V was shortened by 2 bases and J by 7 bases, with 8 bases between the two germline ends. CDR3 DNA: TGTGCCAGCAGCTTATCTGGGGGTGAAAAACTGTTTTTT. Amino acid sequence: CASSLSGGEKLFF.

The chain is built from TRBV5-1 and TRBJ2-1, with TRBD2 matching 10 bases. Germline V lookup: CDR1 SGHRS, CDR2 YFSETQ. Trimming took 3 bases from V and 4 from J; bases not matched to a gene: 7. The CDR3 has 16 residues. CDR3 in amino acids: CASSSQAGGTYNEQFF. CDR3 sequence (DNA): TGCGCCAGCAGCTCCCAAGCGGGAGGGACTTACAATGAGCAGTTCTTC.

The CDR3 DNA sequence: TGTGCCAGCAGCTTACTGCCCGCCACCGGGGAGCTGTTTTTT. It specifies CASSLLPATGELFF. This rearrangement joins TRBV7-3 to TRBJ2-2; the D is unclear. The CDR3 contains 14 residues. V dropped 2 bases and J dropped 4 bases, with 8 bases sitting between them. The germline gives CDR1 SGHTA, CDR2 FQGTGA.

This clone has more than one count but fewer than ten. This chain connects TRBV24-1 to TRBJ2-3, with 7 bases identical to TRBD1. Unmatched junction bases numbered 11, after V lost 2 bases and J lost 4 bases. CDR3 length: 17 amino acids. The V gene's germline CDR1 is KGHDR and CDR2 SFDVKD. The CDR3 DNA reads as TGTGCCACCAGTGATTCAAATCGGAACAGGGGTTCAGATACGCAGTATTTT. It codes for CATSDSNRNRGSDTQYF.

This chain uses TRBV20-1 with TRBJ2-1; weak D call: TRBD2 (5 bases). Per germline, CDR1 DFQATT and CDR2 SNEGSKA (reference sequence). V lost 3 bases and J 8 bases, leaving 8 bases between the germline ends. This CDR3 has 11 amino acids. The CDR3 loop is CSASGEHEQFF. The CDR3, as DNA: TGCAGTGCTAGCGGGGAGCATGAGCAGTTCTTC.

This clone was recorded once. This sequence joins TRBV14 and TRBJ2-7; 10 nucleotides agree with TRBD1. Losses at the gene ends were 4 bases for V and 7 bases for J; bases not matched to a gene: 10. The CDR3 spans 15 residues. Germline assignment: CDR1 SGHDN and CDR2 FVKESK. The CDR3 sequence is CASSRSGQGSWEQYF. CDR3 DNA: TGTGCCAGCAGCCGTTCGGGACAGGGGTCATGGGAGCAGTACTTC.

V and J are TRBV7-2 and TRBJ2-2; weak D call: TRBD1 (5 bases). Between the trimmed V and J ends, which lost 2 bases and 4 bases, there was a span of 11 bases. Germline CDR1 and CDR2: SGHTA and FQGNSA. The CDR3 totals 15 residues. CDR3 amino acids: CASSLQGWGTGELFF. The CDR3 DNA follows: TGTGCCAGCAGCTTACAGGGTTGGGGCACCGGGGAGCTGTTTTTT.

The rearrangement uses TRBV2 and TRBJ2-5, with D perhaps TRBD1 (6 bases). Germline V gene lookup returns CDR1 SNHLY and CDR2 FYNNEI. The germline V and J ends were trimmed by 1 base and 3 bases, with 9 bases remaining between them. The CDR3 totals 14 residues. DNA for the CDR3: TGTGCCAGCAGTGAAGGTTGGACAGAAGAGACCCAGTACTTC. The encoded protein is CASSEGWTEETQYF.

This clone was observed a few times. The rearrangement links TRBV7-9 to TRBJ2-1; D is ambiguous. V was clipped by 3 bases and J by 10 bases, with 10 bases between them. Looked up from germline, CDR1 is SEHNR and CDR2 is FQNEAQ (reference sequence). This CDR3 comprises 12 residues. The CDR3 coding sequence is TGTGCCAGCAGCTTTCGACGCCAAGAGCAGTTCTTC. It specifies CASSFRRQEQFF. Full variable domain (outside the CDR3, taken from reference TRBV7-9 and TRBJ2-1): DTGVSQNPRHKITKRGQNVTFRCDPISEHNRLYWYRQTLGQGPEFLTYFQNEAQLEKSRLLSDRFSAERPKGSFSTLEIQRTEQGDSAMYLCASSFRRQEQFFGPGTRLTVL.

The chain employs TRBV9 and TRBJ1-2; 7 nucleotides align to TRBD1. Per germline, CDR1 SGDLS and CDR2 YYNGEE. V was pared by 3 bases and J by 4 bases, with 6 bases of the junction left unmatched. The CDR3 is 14 residues long. In DNA form, the CDR3 reads TGTGCCAGCAGCGCTAGACAGGGACCCTATGGCTACACCTTC. It yields the protein CASSARQGPYGYTF.

The chain joins TRBV9 to TRBJ2-3; 15 bases align to TRBD2. J lost 4 bases, V lost 0 bases, and 3 bases had no gene match. CDR3 length equals 17 residues. The V gene's germline CDR1 is SGDLS and CDR2 YYNGEE. This CDR3 reads CASSVEGLAGGPDTQYF. In nucleotides, the CDR3 is TGTGCCAGCAGCGTAGAGGGACTAGCGGGAGGTCCAGATACGCAGTATTTT.

This rearrangement joins TRBV11-1 to TRBJ2-5; weak D call: TRBD2 (5 bases). Trimming took 5 bases from V and 4 from J, leaving 20 bases between them. CDR1 is SGHAT and CDR2 is FQDESV in the germline V gene (reference sequence). The CDR3 length is 16 residues. The DNA of the CDR3 is TGTGCCAGCAGCCCCGGATCACATAGGGCGGGAGAGACCCAGTACTTC. The encoded protein is CASSPGSHRAGETQYF.

This clone was observed a few times. This sequence joins TRBV7-2 and TRBJ2-5, with 8 bases aligning to TRBD2. V lost 2 bases, J lost 5 bases, and 10 bases stayed unmatched. Germline V gene sequence: CDR1 SGHTA, CDR2 FQGNSA. The CDR3 contains 16 residues. The CDR3 bases are TGTGCCAGCAGCTTATCCAGCGGGAGCTTCGGGGAGACCCAGTACTTC. This codes for CASSLSSGSFGETQYF.

This clone has more than one count but fewer than ten. The V gene is TRBV6-6, the J gene TRBJ1-1; D not certain. CDR3 length: 14 residues. Trimming took 7 bases from V and 1 from J, leaving 13 bases between them. Per the germline V gene, CDR1 is MNHNY and CDR2 is SVGAGI (reference sequence). As DNA, the CDR3 is TGTGCCAGCACCCTAAGCCGGGCGAACACTGAAGCTTTCTTT. Protein product: CASTLSRANTEAFF.

The V and J genes are TRBV5-1 and TRBJ1-1; D is unresolved. In germline, CDR1 is SGHRS, CDR2 YFSETQ. The CDR3 is 14 amino acids. Deletions cut 0 bases from V and 0 bases from J, with 6 bases between. The CDR3 spells CASSLARMNTEAFF. DNA of the CDR3: TGCGCCAGCAGCTTGGCCAGGATGAACACTGAAGCTTTCTTT.

The chain is built from TRBV28 and TRBJ2-5; TRBD1 matches at 8 bases. Germline trimming cut 7 bases from V and 0 bases from J; bases unmatched to any gene: 10. CDR1 is MDHEN, CDR2 SYDVKM, per germline. The CDR3 has 16 residues. CDR3 region: CASTTGVGLYQETQYF. The CDR3 DNA reads as TGTGCCAGCACGACAGGGGTGGGGCTGTACCAAGAGACCCAGTACTTC.

The chain joins TRBV10-3 to TRBJ2-7; tentative D call: TRBD2 (5 bases). This CDR3 spans 15 amino acids. V was cut by 0 bases and J by 3 bases, with 12 bases left in between. Looked up from germline, CDR1 is ENHRY and CDR2 is SYGVKD. The chain's CDR3 is CAISESPSLGYEQYF. In DNA, the CDR3 is TGTGCCATCAGTGAGTCGCCTAGCCTCGGCTACGAGCAGTACTTC.